The entry below describes one T cell receptor beta chain. The antigen is unknown. The data were obtained in a study of T cell responses to AZD1222 COVID-19 vaccine. Study-level findings and limits: Baseline seropositives among AZD1222 recipients totaled only five to seven. The sample set comprised mostly white British donors with more females, and clonal diversity was possibly underestimated.

The table came from immunoSEQ multiplex PCR; TCRdb's copy has only in-frame clones and leaves some out. The table lists about 150,000 clones, 88% of them singletons, with roughly 2.9% in the top ten. The specimen comprised peripheral blood, sampled on day 0 of AZD1222 vaccination. This receptor was obtained from an adult in good health.

The CDR3 reads CATSDLGGLNTEAFF. The CDR3 region has the DNA TGTGCCACCAGTGATTTGGGCGGTCTCAACACTGAAGCTTTCTTT. The chain joins TRBV24-1 to TRBJ1-1; D is unclear. Germline-derived CDR1 and CDR2 are KGHDR and SFDVKD. There are 15 residues in the CDR3. Trimming pared 0 bases from V and 2 bases from J, leaving 9 bases between.